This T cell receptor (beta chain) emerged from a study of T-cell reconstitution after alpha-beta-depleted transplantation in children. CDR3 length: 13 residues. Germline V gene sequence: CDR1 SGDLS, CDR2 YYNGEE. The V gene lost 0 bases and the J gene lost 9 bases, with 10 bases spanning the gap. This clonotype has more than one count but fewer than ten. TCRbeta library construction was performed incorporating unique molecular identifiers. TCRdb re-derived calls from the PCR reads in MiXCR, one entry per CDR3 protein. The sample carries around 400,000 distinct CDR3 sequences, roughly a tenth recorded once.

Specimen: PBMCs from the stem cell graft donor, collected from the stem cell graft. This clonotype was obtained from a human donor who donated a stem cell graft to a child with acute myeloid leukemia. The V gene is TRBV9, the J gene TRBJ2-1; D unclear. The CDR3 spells CASSVGSDREQFF. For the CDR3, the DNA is TGTGCCAGCAGCGTAGGTTCGGACCGTGAGCAGTTCTTC.